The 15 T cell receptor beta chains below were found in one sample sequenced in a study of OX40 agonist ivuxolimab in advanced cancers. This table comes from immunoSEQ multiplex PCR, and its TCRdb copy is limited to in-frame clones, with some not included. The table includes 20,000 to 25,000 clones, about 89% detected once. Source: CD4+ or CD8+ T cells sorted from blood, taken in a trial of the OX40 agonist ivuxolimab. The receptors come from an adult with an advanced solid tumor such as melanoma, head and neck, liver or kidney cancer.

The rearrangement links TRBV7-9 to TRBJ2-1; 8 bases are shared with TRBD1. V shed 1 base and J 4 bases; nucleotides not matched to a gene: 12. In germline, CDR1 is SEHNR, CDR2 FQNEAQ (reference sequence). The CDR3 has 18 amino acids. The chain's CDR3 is CASSLVHLRDRPYNEQFF. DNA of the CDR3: TGTGCCAGCAGCTTAGTTCACCTCCGGGACAGGCCGTACAATGAGCAGTTCTTC. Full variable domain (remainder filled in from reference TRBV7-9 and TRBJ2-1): DTGVSQNPRHKITKRGQNVTFRCDPISEHNRLYWYRQTLGQGPEFLTYFQNEAQLEKSRLLSDRFSAERPKGSFSTLEIQRTEQGDSAMYLCASSLVHLRDRPYNEQFFGPGTRLTVL.

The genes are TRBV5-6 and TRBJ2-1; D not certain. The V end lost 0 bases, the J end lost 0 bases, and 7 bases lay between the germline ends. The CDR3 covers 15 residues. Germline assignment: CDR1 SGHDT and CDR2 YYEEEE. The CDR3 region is CASSLVVGSYNEQFF. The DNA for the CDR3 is TGTGCCAGCAGCTTGGTTGTGGGCTCCTACAATGAGCAGTTCTTC.

CDR3 protein: CAISESSGAYEQYF. The DNA of the CDR3 is TGTGCCATCAGTGAGAGCAGCGGAGCCTACGAGCAGTACTTC. The V call is TRBV10-3, the J call TRBJ2-7; D is perhaps TRBD2 (5 bases). Trimming took off 2 bases at V and 2 bases at J, with 10 bases between the two ends. The CDR3 runs to 14 residues. Germline V CDR1 and CDR2: ENHRY, SYGVKD.

This CDR3 reads CASSQTIKNPGTSVPRFYEQYF. The CDR3 DNA sequence: TGTGCCAGCAGCCAAACTATAAAGAACCCGGGGACTAGCGTCCCTAGGTTCTACGAGCAGTACTTC. The chain combines TRBV4-2 with TRBJ2-7, with 10 bases aligning to TRBD2. Germline trimming cut 2 bases from V and 3 bases from J; bases unmatched to any gene: 25. The V gene's germline CDR1 is LGHNA and CDR2 YNFKEQ. CDR3 length: 22 amino acids.

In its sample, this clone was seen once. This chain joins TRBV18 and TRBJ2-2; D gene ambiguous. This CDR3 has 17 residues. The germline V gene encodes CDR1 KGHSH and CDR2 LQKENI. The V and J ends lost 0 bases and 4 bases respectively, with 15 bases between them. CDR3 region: CASSPPERLSPTGELFF. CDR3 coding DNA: TGTGCCAGCTCACCACCGGAAAGACTTTCACCCACCGGGGAGCTGTTTTTT.

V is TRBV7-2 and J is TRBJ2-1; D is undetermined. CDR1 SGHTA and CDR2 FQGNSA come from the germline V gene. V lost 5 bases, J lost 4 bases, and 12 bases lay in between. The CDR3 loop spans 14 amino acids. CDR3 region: CASSQVGRYNEQFF. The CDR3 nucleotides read TGTGCCAGCAGCCAGGTCGGACGGTACAATGAGCAGTTCTTC.

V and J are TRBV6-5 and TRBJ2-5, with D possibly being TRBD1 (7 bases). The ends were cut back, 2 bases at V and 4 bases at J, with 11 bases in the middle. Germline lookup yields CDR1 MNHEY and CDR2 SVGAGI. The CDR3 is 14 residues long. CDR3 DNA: TGTGCCAGCAGTTACGGGCAGGGGGGAGAGACCCAGTACTTC. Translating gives CASSYGQGGETQYF.

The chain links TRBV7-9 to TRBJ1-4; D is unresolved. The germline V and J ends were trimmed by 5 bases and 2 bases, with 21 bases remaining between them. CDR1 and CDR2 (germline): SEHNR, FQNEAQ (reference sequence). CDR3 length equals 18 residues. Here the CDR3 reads CASSPAGRNAATNEKLFF. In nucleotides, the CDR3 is TGTGCCAGCAGCCCGGCGGGCCGAAACGCCGCGACTAATGAAAAACTGTTTTTT.

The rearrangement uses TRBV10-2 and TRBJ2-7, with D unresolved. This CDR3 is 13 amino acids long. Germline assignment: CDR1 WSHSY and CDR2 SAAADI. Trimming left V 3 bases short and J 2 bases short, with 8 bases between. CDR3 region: CASSDWEAYEQYF. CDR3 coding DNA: TGCGCCAGCAGTGATTGGGAAGCCTACGAGCAGTACTTC.

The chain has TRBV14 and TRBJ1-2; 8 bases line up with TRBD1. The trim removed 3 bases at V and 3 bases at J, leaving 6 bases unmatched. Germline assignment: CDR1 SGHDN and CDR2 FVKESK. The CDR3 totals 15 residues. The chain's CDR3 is CASSHTSGGYYGYTF. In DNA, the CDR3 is TGTGCCAGCAGCCATACTTCAGGGGGCTACTATGGCTACACCTTC.

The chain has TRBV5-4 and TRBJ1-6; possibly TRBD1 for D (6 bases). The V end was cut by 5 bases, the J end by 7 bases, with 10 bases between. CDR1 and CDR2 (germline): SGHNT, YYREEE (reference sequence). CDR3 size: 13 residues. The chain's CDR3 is CASRSGQNSPLHF. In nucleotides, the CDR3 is TGTGCCAGCAGATCCGGACAGAATTCACCCCTCCACTTT.

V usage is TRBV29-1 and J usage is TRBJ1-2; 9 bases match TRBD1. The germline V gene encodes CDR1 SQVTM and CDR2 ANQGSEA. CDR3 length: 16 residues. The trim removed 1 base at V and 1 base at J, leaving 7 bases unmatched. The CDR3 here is CSVEGTGESLNYGYTF. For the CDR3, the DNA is TGCAGCGTTGAAGGGACAGGGGAGTCCCTTAACTATGGCTACACCTTC.

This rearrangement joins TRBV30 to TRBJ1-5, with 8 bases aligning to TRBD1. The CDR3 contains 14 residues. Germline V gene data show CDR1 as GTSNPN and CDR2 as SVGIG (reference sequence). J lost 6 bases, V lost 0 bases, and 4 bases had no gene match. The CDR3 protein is CAWSVGQGGQPQHF. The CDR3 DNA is TGTGCCTGGAGTGTTGGACAGGGTGGTCAGCCCCAGCATTTT.

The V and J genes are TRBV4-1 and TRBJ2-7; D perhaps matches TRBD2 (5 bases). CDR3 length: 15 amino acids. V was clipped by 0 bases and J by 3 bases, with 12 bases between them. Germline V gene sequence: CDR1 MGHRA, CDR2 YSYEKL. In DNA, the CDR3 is TGCGCCAGCAGCCAAGACAAAGCGGAACTCTACGAGCAGTACTTC. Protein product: CASSQDKAELYEQYF.

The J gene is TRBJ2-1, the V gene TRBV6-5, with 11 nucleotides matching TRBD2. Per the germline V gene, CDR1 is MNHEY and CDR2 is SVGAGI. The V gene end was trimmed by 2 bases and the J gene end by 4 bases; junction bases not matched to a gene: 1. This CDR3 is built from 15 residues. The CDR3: CASSYRTSGYNEQFF. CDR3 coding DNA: TGTGCCAGCAGTTACCGGACTAGCGGGTACAATGAGCAGTTCTTC.